This TCR beta chain was profiled in a study of cytomegalovirus exposure and HLA in healthy donors. Germline-derived CDR1 and CDR2 are SGHAT and FQNNGV. The CDR3 spans 13 residues. V was clipped by 2 bases and J by 4 bases, with 8 bases between them. This clone has a single count. What it binds is unknown. Assay: immunoSEQ multiplex PCR; the TCRdb copy retains only in-frame clones and omits some. The repertoire has over 85,000 clones, around nine tenths of them found once; the top ten carry 1.4%. Notes on the study in general: The classifier reportedly diagnosed cytomegalovirus status with high sensitivity and specificity. For most TCR sequences rarity was the rule, although some public TCRs occurred in many donors. Within the 130 or so validation repertoires, first-cohort TCR clusters tended to co-occur, according to a later analysis.

This chain joins TRBV11-2 and TRBJ1-1; D is possibly TRBD1 (5 bases). This clonotype was sampled from a woman in her 30s in good health and CMV-seropositive. Material for sequencing was PBMCs. In DNA, the CDR3 is TGTGCCAGCAGCTTATCCCAGGGCACTGAAGCTTTCTTT. Translated, it gives CASSLSQGTEAFF. Full variable domain (outside the CDR3, taken from reference TRBV11-2 and TRBJ1-1): EAGVAQSPRYKIIEKRQSVAFWCNPISGHATLYWYQQILGQGPKLLIQFQNNGVVDDSQLPKDRFSAERLKGVDSTLKIQPAKLEDSAVYLCASSLSQGTEAFFGQGTRLTVV.